What follows are 5 T cell receptor beta chains derived from one specimen sequenced in a study of blood T cell repertoires in COVID-19. The protocol was immunoSEQ multiplex PCR, while the TCRdb copy is restricted to in-frame clones and leaves out a portion. The sample lists about 270,000 clones; around 93% were seen once. The sequencing input was PBMCs or T cells enriched from blood (not recorded which). The receptors here all came from a man in his forties or fifties who had been exposed to COVID-19.

The chain recombines TRBV4-1 with TRBJ2-1; 11 bases are shared with TRBD2. CDR1 and CDR2 from the germline V gene are MGHRA and YSYEKL. This CDR3 comprises 14 residues. The V segment lost 4 bases and the J segment 10 bases; nucleotides outside the gene matches: 6. The CDR3 nucleotides read TGCGCCAGCAGCCCCGGGACTAGCGGCCAGGAGCAGTTCTTC. Its translation is CASSPGTSGQEQFF.

This clone has only a few counts. The rearrangement joins TRBV19 to TRBJ2-6; 12 positions agree with TRBD2. The CDR3 consists of 20 residues. The junction had 16 bases not matched to a gene; V was cut back by 4 bases and J by 6 bases. Germline V CDR1 and CDR2: LNHDA, SQIVND (reference sequence). The DNA for the CDR3 is TGTGCCAGTAGTAGACGAGCTGAATCTAGCGGGAGGGGGGAGGCCAACGTCCTGACTTTC. It encodes CASSRRAESSGRGEANVLTF. Using reference TRBV19 and TRBJ2-6 for the parts outside the CDR3, the full variable domain is DGGITQSPKYLFRKEGQNVTLSCEQNLNHDAMYWYRQDPGQGLRLIYYSQIVNDFQKGDIAEGYSVSREKKESFPLTVTSAQKNPTAFYLCASSRRAESSGRGEANVLTFGAGSRLTVL.

The chain has TRBV11-2 and TRBJ2-7, with 7 positions matching TRBD1. CDR3 length equals 16 residues. With 1 base clipped from V and 2 bases from J, the junction kept 8 bases outside the gene matches. From germline, CDR1 is SGHAT and CDR2 FQNNGV. The CDR3 bases are TGTGCCAGCAGCTTAGGGGACAGTTTTCGTGCCTACGAGCAGTACTTC. Its translation is CASSLGDSFRAYEQYF. The whole variable domain, filled in from reference TRBV11-2 and TRBJ2-7, reads EAGVAQSPRYKIIEKRQSVAFWCNPISGHATLYWYQQILGQGPKLLIQFQNNGVVDDSQLPKDRFSAERLKGVDSTLKIQPAKLEDSAVYLCASSLGDSFRAYEQYFGPGTRLTVT.

The V call is TRBV5-4, the J call TRBJ2-5; tentative D call: TRBD1 (5 bases). Trimming removed 0 bases from V and 2 bases from J, with 8 bases in between. The CDR3 contains 14 residues. The germline V gene encodes CDR1 SGHNT and CDR2 YYREEE (reference sequence). The CDR3 region is CASSLGQIQETQYF. The CDR3 DNA is TGTGCCAGCAGCTTGGGACAGATTCAAGAGACCCAGTACTTC.

The J gene is TRBJ2-3, the V gene TRBV7-9, with no clear D. Trimming took 10 bases from V and 1 from J, leaving 9 bases between them. Germline values: CDR1 SEHNR, CDR2 FQNEAQ (reference sequence). The CDR3 extends over 12 amino acids. The CDR3 region has the DNA TGTGCCAACAGTCGGGGCACAGATACGCAGTATTTT. It codes for CANSRGTDTQYF.